Sequencing of this T cell receptor beta chain was carried out in a study of blood T cell repertoires in COVID-19. Study as a whole: Collection of acute and convalescent COVID-19 samples took place in the United States, Italy and Spain. T cells, B-cell-depleted T cells, or PBMCs provided the cDNA or gDNA that served as material.

Authors' analysis steps: How many nucleated cells were present was estimated from reference gene primer amplification. The method was immunoSEQ multiplex PCR; TCRdb's version includes in-frame clones alone and lacks a portion of them. The DNA was the basis for D and trimming; V, J and clone size are from that table. The sample holds about 370,000 clones, 89% seen once. The V gene's germline CDR1 is SGHAT and CDR2 FQNNGV. Unmatched junction bases numbered 7, after V lost 5 bases and J lost 10 bases. The CDR3 contains 14 residues. This clone was seen a few times. While infection was still active, Seattle patients were enrolled and then followed longitudinally.

The clonotype was recovered from a young woman with COVID-19, enrolled during active disease. The sample was peripheral blood. The chain recombines TRBV11-2 with TRBJ1-6; TRBD1 matches at 8 bases. CDR3 DNA: TGTGCCAGCAGCCTCGGACAGGGAAGGTCACCCCTCCACTTT. As protein: CASSLGQGRSPLHF. Together with reference TRBV11-2 and TRBJ1-6, the CDR3 gives the full variable domain: EAGVAQSPRYKIIEKRQSVAFWCNPISGHATLYWYQQILGQGPKLLIQFQNNGVVDDSQLPKDRFSAERLKGVDSTLKIQPAKLEDSAVYLCASSLGQGRSPLHFGNGTRLTVT.